This is a list of T cell receptor beta chains from one sample in a study of vaccination effects on CD4 cells after COVID-19. Some clones are missing from TCRdb's copy, which holds only in-frame ones; the method was immunoSEQ multiplex PCR. The data show tens of thousands of clones, 70% seen once. These receptors have no identified antigens. This specimen consisted of CD4+ T cells from PBMCs cultured with SARS-CoV-2 spike peptides, obtained before COVID-19 vaccination. These receptors were collected from a human donor who received a COVID-19 vaccine. Both conserved end residues are part of each CDR3. The D gene is left open where the match is weak. Expanded clones are given a class, and other clones once, few, many or no size at all.

j_call clone_size v_call d_call cdr3_nt cdr3_aa
TRBJ2-5 NA TRBV30 NA TGTGCCTGGAGCCAAGAGACCCAGTACTTC CAWSQETQYF
TRBJ2-3 NA TRBV5-1 TRBD1 TGCGCCAGCAGGCCCCAGGGGGTCAGAGATACGCAGTATTTT CASRPQGVRDTQYF
TRBJ2-3 NA TRBV14 NA TGTGCCAGCAGCCAAGACCAGGGACGCCGCACAGATACGCAGTATTTT CASSQDQGRRTDTQYF
TRBJ2-6 NA TRBV5-4 NA TGTGCCAGCAGTCCGGACACCTCGGGGGCCAACGTCCTGACTTTC CASSPDTSGANVLTF
TRBJ2-7 NA TRBV5-1 NA TGCGCCAGCAGCTTGGGAGACGTGGGGAACGAGCAGTACTTC CASSLGDVGNEQYF
TRBJ2-5 NA TRBV29-1 TRBD2 TGCAGCGTTGAAGGAGGAGGGGCGCGGGGGGAGACCCAGTACTTC CSVEGGGARGETQYF
TRBJ2-3 medium-sized TRBV7-7 NA TGTGCTAGCAGCTTAGGCCGCACAGATACGCAGTATTTT CASSLGRTDTQYF
TRBJ1-2 NA TRBV4-2 NA TGTGCCAGCAGCCAGTCCGGGAACTATGGCTACACCTTC CASSQSGNYGYTF
TRBJ2-5 NA TRBV7-8 TRBD1 TGTGCCAGCAGCTTCAGGGGGCGCGTTGGTCTTGGGGTTCAAGAGACCCAGTACTTC CASSFRGRVGLGVQETQYF
TRBJ2-1 NA TRBV5-1 TRBD2 TGCGCCAGCAGCTTGGGGGCGGGAGGGCCGCATGAGCAGTTCTTC CASSLGAGGPHEQFF
TRBJ1-2 few TRBV29-1 TRBD1 TGCAGCGTTGCGGACAGGGCCTATGGCTACACCTTC CSVADRAYGYTF
TRBJ1-1 medium-sized TRBV28 NA TGTGCCAGCATCCCTCCAGGGACGATTAAAGCTTTCTTT CASIPPGTIKAFF
TRBJ2-5 once TRBV9 TRBD2 TGTGCCAGCAGCGTAGCTGGCGGGGGGACGGGGGAGACCCAGTACTTC CASSVAGGGTGETQYF
TRBJ1-5 NA TRBV20-1 NA TGCAGTGCTAGTGTGCGAAGGCGTCAGCCCCAGCATTTT CSASVRRRQPQHF
TRBJ1-1 NA TRBV21-1 NA TGTGCCAGCAGGATGCCTAAGGGGGATCTGAACACTGAAGCTTTCTTT CASRMPKGDLNTEAFF
TRBJ1-5 NA TRBV6-2/TRBV6-3 NA TGTGCCAGCAGTCGCCCCCCGGGAAGTGGCAATCAGCCCCAGCATTTT CASSRPPGSGNQPQHF
TRBJ1-1 NA TRBV7-2 NA TGTGCCAGCAGCTTAGAAACTGAAGCTTTCTTT CASSLETEAFF
TRBJ2-7 NA TRBV19 NA TGTGCCAGTAGTTCGTCCAGAGAGCAGTACTTC CASSSSREQYF
TRBJ2-3 once TRBV24-1 TRBD1 TGTGCCACCGAGGACAGGGGTACAGATACGCAGTATTTT CATEDRGTDTQYF
TRBJ2-7 NA TRBV7-2 TRBD1 TGTGCCAGCAGGCACGGGACAGGTTCCTACGAGCAGTACTTC CASRHGTGSYEQYF
TRBJ1-6 NA TRBV5-5 TRBD1 TGTGCCAGCAGCGTTACAGGGGACCAATCCCTCCACTTT CASSVTGDQSLHF
TRBJ1-1 NA TRBV28 NA TGTGCCAGCAGTCACCCATATACAGGACTTCAGTTAGCTTTCTTT CASSHPYTGLQLAFF
TRBJ2-6 NA TRBV7-2 NA TGTGCCAGCAGCTTAGTTCCCGGCCCTGGGGCCAACGTCCTGACTTTC CASSLVPGPGANVLTF
TRBJ2-5 NA TRBV6-5 NA TGTGCCAGCAGTTCCCAAGAGACCCAGTACTTC CASSSQETQYF
TRBJ1-1 NA TRBV7-8 NA TGTGCCAGCAGCCCTGCAACAGGGCCGAACACTGAAGCTTTCTTT CASSPATGPNTEAFF
TRBJ2-2 NA TRBV5-1 NA TGCGCCAGCAGCTTGGGGACTACGAACACCGGGGAGCTGTTTTTT CASSLGTTNTGELFF
TRBJ1-5 NA TRBV6-2/TRBV6-3 TRBD1 TGTGCCAGCAGCCCCGGGACAGAGAATCAGCCCCAGCATTTT CASSPGTENQPQHF
TRBJ1-6 NA TRBV27 NA TGTGCCAGCACTAACAGCGGGTCGGGCGCCTATAATTCACCCCTCCACTTT CASTNSGSGAYNSPLHF
TRBJ1-2 few TRBV28 NA TGTGCCAGCAGTCTCCCTGACTATGGCTACACCTTC CASSLPDYGYTF
TRBJ2-7 NA TRBV5-1 TRBD2 TGCGCCAGCCGCACTAGCGGCGGGACCTACGAGCAGTACTTC CASRTSGGTYEQYF
TRBJ1-1 NA TRBV29-1 NA TGCAGCGCAGGAGGGGATAGGGGCACTGAAGCTTTCTTT CSAGGDRGTEAFF
TRBJ1-1 NA TRBV4-1 NA TGCGCCAGCAGCCCCCCCGGCAGGTTGAACACTGAAGCTTTCTTT CASSPPGRLNTEAFF
TRBJ2-4 NA TRBV9 NA TGTGCCAGCAGCCTAGAGGGGGGTTGGGCCAAAAACATTCAGTACTTC CASSLEGGWAKNIQYF
TRBJ1-1 NA TRBV3-1/TRBV3-2 TRBD1 TGTGCCAGCAGCCAAGGACAGGGAGAAGCTTTCTTT CASSQGQGEAFF
TRBJ1-1 NA TRBV9 NA TGTGCCAGCAGCCCCCAAAGGGCCGGGGCTTTCTTT CASSPQRAGAFF
TRBJ2-3 NA TRBV6-5 NA TGTGCCAGCAGTTATTCAGGGTCTAGCACAGATACGCAGTATTTT CASSYSGSSTDTQYF
TRBJ2-3 NA TRBV5-1 TRBD2 TGCGCCAGCAGCTTTAGCGGGTCCGGCACAGATACGCAGTATTTT CASSFSGSGTDTQYF
TRBJ1-1 NA TRBV15 NA TGTGCCACCAGCGGAATTGGTAAGGGAAACACTGAAGCTTTCTTT CATSGIGKGNTEAFF
TRBJ1-1 NA TRBV30 NA TGTGCCTGGAAACGGTCGGTAGAAAAGGTAACTGAAGCTTTCTTT CAWKRSVEKVTEAFF
TRBJ1-4 NA TRBV7-8 NA TGTGCCAGCAGAAGTGCTTTGGGGGCAATAGAAAAACTGTTTTTT CASRSALGAIEKLFF
TRBJ1-4 NA TRBV27 NA TGTGCCAGCTGGGACCGATCGGGCCCTAGCGAAAAACTGTTTTTT CASWDRSGPSEKLFF
TRBJ1-2 NA TRBV7-3 NA TGTGCCAGCGGAGCCCCCCTCGGGCTGGCGTATGGCTACACCTTC CASGAPLGLAYGYTF
TRBJ1-1 NA TRBV4-3 NA TGCGCCAGCAGCCAAGGGCACATGAACACTGAAGCTTTCTTT CASSQGHMNTEAFF
TRBJ1-2 NA TRBV28 NA TGTGCCAGCAGTAACAGGAACTATGGCTACACCTTC CASSNRNYGYTF
TRBJ1-5 few TRBV3-1/TRBV3-2 NA TGTGCCAGCAGCCAAGGGGGTGCTCAGCCCCAGCATTTT CASSQGGAQPQHF
TRBJ1-2 NA TRBV28 TRBD1 TGTGCCAGCAGACAGGACAGGATATATGGCTACACCTTC CASRQDRIYGYTF
TRBJ2-3 NA TRBV5-1 NA TGCGCCAGCAGCTTGGTTGAGGGGGAAGATACGCAGTATTTT CASSLVEGEDTQYF
TRBJ2-3 NA TRBV7-7 TRBD2 TGTGCTAGCAGCCCGACGACTAGCGGGGGGGGCCAGGGTACGCAGTATTTT CASSPTTSGGGQGTQYF
TRBJ2-5 NA TRBV5-1 TRBD2 TGCGCCAGCAGCATATCTAGCGGGGGGAGAGAGACCCAGTACTTC CASSISSGGRETQYF
TRBJ2-2 NA TRBV2 NA TGTGCCAGCAGTTTCAGGGAAACCGGGGAGCTGTTTTTT CASSFRETGELFF
TRBJ1-6 NA TRBV19 NA TGTGCCAGTAGCCTTGACGGATATAATTCACCCCTCCACTTT CASSLDGYNSPLHF
TRBJ1-2 few TRBV4-1 NA TGCGCCAGCAGCCAAGTTGATTTCGGAGTTGGCTACACCTTC CASSQVDFGVGYTF
TRBJ1-1 NA TRBV7-2 NA TGTGCCAGCAGCTTAGCGGGTTTGAACACTGAAGCTTTCTTT CASSLAGLNTEAFF
TRBJ1-5 few TRBV7-2 NA TGTGCCAGCAGCTTAGCGTGGGCGGGTCAGCCCCAGCATTTT CASSLAWAGQPQHF
TRBJ2-2 NA TRBV9 NA TGTGCCAGCAGCGTAGAGGCTGGCCATGGGGAGCTGTTTTTT CASSVEAGHGELFF
TRBJ1-6 NA TRBV16 NA TGTGCCAGCAGGGAGGATAATTCACCCCTCCACTTT CASREDNSPLHF
TRBJ2-7 few TRBV4-2 TRBD2 TGTGCCAGCAGCCACGCTCGTGGGGGGGGGACCTACGAGCAGTACTTC CASSHARGGGTYEQYF
TRBJ2-1 few TRBV2 NA TGTGCCAGCAGTACAGACTCAGACAATGAGCAGTTCTTC CASSTDSDNEQFF
TRBJ1-3 NA TRBV27 NA TGTGCCGTACGGACCTCTGGAAACACCATATATTTT CAVRTSGNTIYF